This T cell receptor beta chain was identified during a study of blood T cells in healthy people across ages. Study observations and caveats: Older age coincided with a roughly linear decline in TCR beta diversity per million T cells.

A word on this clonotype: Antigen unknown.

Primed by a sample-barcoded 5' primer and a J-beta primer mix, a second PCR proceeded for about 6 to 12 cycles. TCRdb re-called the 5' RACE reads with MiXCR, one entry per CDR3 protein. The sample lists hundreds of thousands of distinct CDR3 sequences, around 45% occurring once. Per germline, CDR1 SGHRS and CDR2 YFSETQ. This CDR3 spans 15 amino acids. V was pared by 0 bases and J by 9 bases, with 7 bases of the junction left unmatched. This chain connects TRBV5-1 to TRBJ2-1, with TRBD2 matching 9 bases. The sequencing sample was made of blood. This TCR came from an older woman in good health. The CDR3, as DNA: TGCGCCAGCAGCTTGGATGGCGGGAGGGCCGGTGAGCAGTTCTTC. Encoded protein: CASSLDGGRAGEQFF.